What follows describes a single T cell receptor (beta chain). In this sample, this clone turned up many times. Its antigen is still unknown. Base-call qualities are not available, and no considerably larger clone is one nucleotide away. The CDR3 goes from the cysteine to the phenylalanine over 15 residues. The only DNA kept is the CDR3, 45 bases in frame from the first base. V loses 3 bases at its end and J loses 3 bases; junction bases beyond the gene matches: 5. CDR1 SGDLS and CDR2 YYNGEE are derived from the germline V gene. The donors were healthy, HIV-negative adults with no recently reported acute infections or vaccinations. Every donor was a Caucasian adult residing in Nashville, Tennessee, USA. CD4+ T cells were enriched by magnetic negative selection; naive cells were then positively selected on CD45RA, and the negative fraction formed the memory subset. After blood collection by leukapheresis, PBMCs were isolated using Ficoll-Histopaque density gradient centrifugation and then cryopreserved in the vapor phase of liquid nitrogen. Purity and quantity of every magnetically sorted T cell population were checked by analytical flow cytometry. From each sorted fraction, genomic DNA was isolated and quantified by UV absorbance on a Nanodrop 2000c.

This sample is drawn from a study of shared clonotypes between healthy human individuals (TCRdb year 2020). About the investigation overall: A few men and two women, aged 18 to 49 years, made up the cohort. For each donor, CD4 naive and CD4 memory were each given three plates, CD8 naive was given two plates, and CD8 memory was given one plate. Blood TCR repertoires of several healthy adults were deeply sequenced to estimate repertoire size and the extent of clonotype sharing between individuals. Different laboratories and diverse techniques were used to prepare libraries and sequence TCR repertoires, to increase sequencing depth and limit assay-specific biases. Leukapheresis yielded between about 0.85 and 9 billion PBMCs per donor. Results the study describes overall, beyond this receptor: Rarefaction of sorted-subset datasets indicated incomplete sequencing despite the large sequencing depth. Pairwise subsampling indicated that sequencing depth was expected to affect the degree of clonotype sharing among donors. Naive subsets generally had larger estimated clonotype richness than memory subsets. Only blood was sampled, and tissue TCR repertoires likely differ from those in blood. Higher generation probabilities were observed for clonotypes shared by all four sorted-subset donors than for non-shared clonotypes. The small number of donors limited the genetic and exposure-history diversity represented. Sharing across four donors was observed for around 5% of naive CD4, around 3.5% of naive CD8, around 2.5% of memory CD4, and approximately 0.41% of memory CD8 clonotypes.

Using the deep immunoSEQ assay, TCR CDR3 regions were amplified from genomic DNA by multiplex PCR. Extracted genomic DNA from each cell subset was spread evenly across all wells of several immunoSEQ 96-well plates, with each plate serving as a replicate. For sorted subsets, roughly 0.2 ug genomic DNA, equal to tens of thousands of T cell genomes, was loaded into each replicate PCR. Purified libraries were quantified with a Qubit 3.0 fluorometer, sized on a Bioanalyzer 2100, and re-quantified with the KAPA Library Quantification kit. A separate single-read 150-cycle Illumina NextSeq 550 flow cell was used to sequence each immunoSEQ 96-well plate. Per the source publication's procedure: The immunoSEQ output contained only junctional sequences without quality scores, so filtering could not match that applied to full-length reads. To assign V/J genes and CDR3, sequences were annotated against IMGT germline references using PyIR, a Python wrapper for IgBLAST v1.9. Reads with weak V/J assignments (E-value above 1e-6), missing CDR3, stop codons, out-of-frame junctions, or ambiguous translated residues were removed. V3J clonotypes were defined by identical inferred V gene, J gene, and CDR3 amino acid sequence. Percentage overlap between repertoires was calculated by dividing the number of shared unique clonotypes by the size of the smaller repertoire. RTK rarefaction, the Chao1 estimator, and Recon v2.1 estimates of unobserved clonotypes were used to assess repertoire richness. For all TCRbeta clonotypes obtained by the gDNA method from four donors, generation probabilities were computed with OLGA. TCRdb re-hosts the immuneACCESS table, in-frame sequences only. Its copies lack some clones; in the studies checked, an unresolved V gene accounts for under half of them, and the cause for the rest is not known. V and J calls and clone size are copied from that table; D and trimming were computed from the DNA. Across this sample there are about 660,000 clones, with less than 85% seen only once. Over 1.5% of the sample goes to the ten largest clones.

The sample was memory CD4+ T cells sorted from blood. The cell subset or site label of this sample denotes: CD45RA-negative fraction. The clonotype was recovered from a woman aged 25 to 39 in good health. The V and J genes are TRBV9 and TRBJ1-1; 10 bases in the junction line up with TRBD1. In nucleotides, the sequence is TGTGCCAGCAGCGAGAGACAGGGGGCCTACACTGAAGCTTTCTTT. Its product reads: CASSERQGAYTEAFF.